This record looks at one T cell receptor (beta chain) sequence and its context. Its target is unknown. The data are from a study of T cell responses to AZD1222 COVID-19 vaccine. Here immunoSEQ multiplex PCR was the method, and the copy in TCRdb shows in-frame clones only, minus some. The sample lists just over 30,000 clones, approximately 90% seen once, with 11% to 15% in the top ten. The study, taken as a whole, reports: Researchers report vaccine-associated CD4 TCRs spanning spike, with dominance at 160-218 and 743-854.

This CDR3 has 15 residues. V was cut by 1 base and J by 1 base, with 10 bases left in between. Germline lookup yields CDR1 LGHDT and CDR2 YNNKEL (reference sequence). This chain joins TRBV3-1 (or the pseudogene TRBV3-2) and TRBJ2-5; D remains unclear. The starting material was peripheral blood, obtained 28 days after the second AZD1222 dose. The origin of this receptor is an adult who received the AZD1222 COVID-19 vaccine. The CDR3 nucleotides read TGTGCCAGCAGCCAAGCATGGACGTCCCAAGAGACCCAGTACTTC. Translated, it gives CASSQAWTSQETQYF.